This is a list of T cell receptor beta chains from one sample in a study of blood T cells in healthy people across ages. MiXCR, run by TCRdb on the 5' RACE reads, gives a single entry per CDR3 protein. The sample consists of fewer than 800,000 distinct CDR3 sequences, 21% of them appearing once. The sample comprised blood. These receptors were taken from a man between 65 and 79 years old in good health. The CDR3 runs from the conserved cysteine through the conserved F or W. The D gene is left open where the match is weak. Only some rows state a clone size, as once, few, many or a class for expanded clones.

v_gene	abundance	j_gene	d_gene	CDR3nt	CDR3aa
TRBV6-1	.	TRBJ1-2	.	TGTGCCAGCAGTGAAGCCAAGGGGACCAACTATGGCTACACCTTC	CASSEAKGTNYGYTF
TRBV20-1	.	TRBJ2-5	.	TGCAGTGCTAGAGATCCGGAAGGACGACGAGAGACCCAGTACTTC	CSARDPEGRRETQYF
TRBV20-1	few	TRBJ1-4	.	TGCAGTGCTAGTTTAGGCGAAAAACTGTTTTTT	CSASLGEKLFF
TRBV18	.	TRBJ2-5	TRBD1	TGTGCCAGCTCAGCCTACAGGGGAGATGAGACCCAGTACTTC	CASSAYRGDETQYF
TRBV2	few	TRBJ2-2	.	TGTGCCAGCCGTGGCGGGACGAACACCGGGGAGCTGTTTTTT	CASRGGTNTGELFF
TRBV5-1	.	TRBJ2-7	.	TGCGCCAGCAGCACCCCAGGGGACGCCTACGAGCAGTACTTC	CASSTPGDAYEQYF
TRBV7-2	.	TRBJ2-7	.	TGTGCCAGCAGCGGAGGCCCAGACTACGAGCAGTACTTC	CASSGGPDYEQYF
TRBV5-1	few	TRBJ2-3	TRBD2	TGCGCCAGCAGCTTGGAGATTAGCGGGAGGGCGGGTCATACGCAGTATTTT	CASSLEISGRAGHTQYF
TRBV5-1	.	TRBJ2-5	.	TGCGCCAGCAGCTTGGAGAACAGTCCAGAGACCCAGTACTTC	CASSLENSPETQYF
TRBV20-1	.	TRBJ2-1	TRBD2	TGCAGTGCTAGAGTCACTAGCGGGGGTCGGTTCTTC	CSARVTSGGRFF
TRBV20-1	.	TRBJ1-4	.	TGCAGTGCTAGAGATGGCTCCAGGGGTAATGAAAAACTGTTTTTT	CSARDGSRGNEKLFF
TRBV24-1	few	TRBJ2-5	TRBD2	TGTACCACCAGTGATTTGTCGGCGGGAGCTCAAGAGACCCAGTACTTC	CTTSDLSAGAQETQYF
TRBV16	few	TRBJ2-4	.	TGTGCCAGCAGCGCGCAGAGGGATAACTTAAACATTCAGTACTTC	CASSAQRDNLNIQYF
TRBV29-1	many	TRBJ1-3	TRBD1	TGCAGCGTCCGGGACAGGGCTGGAAACACCATATATTTT	CSVRDRAGNTIYF
TRBV2	.	TRBJ2-1	.	TGTGCCAGCAGAAGATCTACCTACAATGAGCAGTTCTTC	CASRRSTYNEQFF
TRBV24-1	.	TRBJ2-3	.	TGTGCCACCAGTGGGGGACACACAGATACGCAGTATTTT	CATSGGHTDTQYF
TRBV2	.	TRBJ2-1	TRBD1	TGTGCCAGCAGTGACCGGACAGGTTACAATGAGCAGTTCTTC	CASSDRTGYNEQFF
TRBV7-9	few	TRBJ2-7	.	TGTGCCAGCAGCTTAGCGGCCCCGCACGAGCAGTACTTC	CASSLAAPHEQYF
TRBV20-1	.	TRBJ2-7	.	TGCAGTGCTAGTCTTATGGGAAACGAGCAGTACTTC	CSASLMGNEQYF
TRBV7-2	.	TRBJ2-1	TRBD2	TGTGCCAGCAGCTTAGGAGTTAGCGGGGGGGCTAGGGAGCAGTTCTTC	CASSLGVSGGAREQFF
TRBV5-1	many	TRBJ2-5	.	TGCGCCAGCAGCCTCGCGTACCAAGAGACCCAGTACTTC	CASSLAYQETQYF
TRBV6-6	.	TRBJ2-1	.	TGTGCCAGCAGTTACTCTAAGGGAGGAGATGGCAATGAGCAGTTCTTC	CASSYSKGGDGNEQFF
TRBV21-1	.	TRBJ2-7	.	TGTGCCAGCAGCAACGGGACAGCGCACTACGAGCAGTACTTC	CASSNGTAHYEQYF
TRBV4-3	.	TRBJ2-3	.	TGCGCCAGCAGGAAAGTGACAACAGATACGCAGTATTTT	CASRKVTTDTQYF
TRBV20-1	.	TRBJ2-6	TRBD1	TGCAGTGCTAGTAGGGGACAGGGATACGGTGGGGCCAACGTCCTGACTTTC	CSASRGQGYGGANVLTF
TRBV25-1	.	TRBJ2-7	.	TGTGCCAGCAGTGTGTCAGGGCTGGGCGAGCAGTACTTC	CASSVSGLGEQYF
TRBV9	many	TRBJ1-6	.	TGTGCCAGCAGCGTAGAAGCTTATAATTCACCCCTCCACTTT	CASSVEAYNSPLHF
TRBV12-3/TRBV12-4	few	TRBJ1-2	TRBD1	TGTGCCAGCAATGTGGACAGGGCGAGTGGCTACACCTTC	CASNVDRASGYTF
TRBV6-1	.	TRBJ1-1	.	TGTGCCAGCATCCCCACTGCGGACACAAAGAACACTGAAGCTTTCTTT	CASIPTADTKNTEAFF
TRBV20-1	few	TRBJ2-2	.	TGCAGTGCCACCGACTACTCTAACACCGGGGAGCTGTTTTTT	CSATDYSNTGELFF
TRBV28	few	TRBJ2-1	TRBD2	TGTGCCAGCAGTTTGAGCGGGACGGGCGACAATGAGCGGTTCTTC	CASSLSGTGDNERFF
TRBV5-1	few	TRBJ1-4	TRBD1	TGCGCCAGCGGATTAAAACCAGGGGGTGATGAAAAACTGTTTTTT	CASGLKPGGDEKLFF
TRBV4-3	few	TRBJ2-7	.	TGCGCCAGCAGCCAAGAGGACCAGGGTGGGCTCGAGCAGTACTTC	CASSQEDQGGLEQYF
TRBV6-6	few	TRBJ2-2	.	TGTGCCAGCACTCCCCCGGGTCGGAACACCGGGGAGCTGTTTTTT	CASTPPGRNTGELFF
TRBV20-1	few	TRBJ1-4	.	TGCAGTGCTAAGCCCTCCGGGATACGTAATTGGGGTAATGAAAAACTGTTTTTT	CSAKPSGIRNWGNEKLFF
TRBV4-1	many	TRBJ1-1	.	TGCGCCAGCAGCCAAGATGCAGTGAGTTACACTGAAGCTTTCTTT	CASSQDAVSYTEAFF
TRBV12-3/TRBV12-4	many	TRBJ2-7	.	TGTGCCAGCAGTTTGAGCCAGCACGAGCAGTACTTC	CASSLSQHEQYF
TRBV20-1	.	TRBJ2-7	TRBD1	TGCAGTGCTAGAGAGGGACAGGGGGCGGACGAGCAGTACTTC	CSAREGQGADEQYF
TRBV7-9	.	TRBJ2-5	.	TGTGCCAGCAACTTAATCGTTAGAGACCAAGAGACCCAGTACTTC	CASNLIVRDQETQYF
TRBV4-3	.	TRBJ2-1	.	TGCGCCAGCAGCCAGGAGCTCAGTAGTTACAATGAGCAGTTCTTC	CASSQELSSYNEQFF
TRBV7-3	.	TRBJ2-5	.	TGTGCCAGCAGCTTGAGTAGTGATGAGACCCAGTACTTC	CASSLSSDETQYF
TRBV6-2/TRBV6-3	.	TRBJ2-2	.	TGTGCCAGCAGTCCCTTCAAGACCGGGGAGCTGTTTTTT	CASSPFKTGELFF
TRBV7-2	few	TRBJ2-7	TRBD2	TGTGCCAGCAGCTATTATGGGACTAGCTCCGAGCAGTACTTC	CASSYYGTSSEQYF
TRBV11-2	few	TRBJ2-1	TRBD1	TGTGCCAGCAGCTTAGATGAGGACAGGACCAATGAGCAGTTCTTC	CASSLDEDRTNEQFF
TRBV28	.	TRBJ2-4	TRBD2	TGTGCCAGCGGGCGGGAGGGCCCGGGCAAAAACATTCAGTACTTC	CASGREGPGKNIQYF
TRBV3-1	.	TRBJ1-5	.	TGTGCCAGCAGCCACACCAATCAGCCCCAGCATTTT	CASSHTNQPQHF
TRBV28	.	TRBJ2-3	.	TGTGCCAGCAGTCTTGGGGCTAGCGGCACAGATACGCAGTATTTT	CASSLGASGTDTQYF
TRBV6-5	.	TRBJ2-1	TRBD2	TGTGCCAGCAGTTCCCGAACCTGGTCTCACAGCGGGGTTATCAATGAGCAGTTCTTC	CASSSRTWSHSGVINEQFF
TRBV10-3	few	TRBJ2-5	TRBD2	TGTGCCATCAGTGACCCGGGGGGGCGGTCGGAGACCCAGTACTTC	CAISDPGGRSETQYF
TRBV11-2	.	TRBJ2-4	.	TGTGCCAGCATCCTCCACCCGGACATTCAGTACTTC	CASILHPDIQYF